This is a list of T cell receptor beta chains from one sample in a study of blood T cell repertoires in COVID-19. Profiled with immunoSEQ multiplex PCR; TCRdb holds only in-frame clones, not every one. The sample lists over 250,000 clones; roughly 88% were seen once. The sequenced sample was peripheral blood. These receptors came from a woman aged 70-85 years with acute or convalescent COVID-19. The CDR3 runs from the conserved cysteine through the conserved F or W. D genes are given only for firm matches. Clone size is not always given. Where it is, it says once, few, many or a class for expanded clones.

NA | TRBJ1-5 | NA | TRBV5-1 | TGCGCCAGCAGCTTGGCGGGGGGCGGTAATCAGCCCCAGCATTTT | CASSLAGGGNQPQHF
NA | TRBJ2-1 | NA | TRBV19 | TGTGCCAGTAGTATTTCCCCCAGCTACAATGAGCAGTTCTTC | CASSISPSYNEQFF
NA | TRBJ1-1 | NA | TRBV30 | TGTGCCTGGAGTTTAGGACACCGGAACACTGAAGCTTTCTTT | CAWSLGHRNTEAFF
few | TRBJ2-1 | TRBD2 | TRBV3-1/TRBV3-2 | TGTGCCAGCAGCCAGACTAGCGGGGGCCTCAGCTCCTACAATGAGCAGTTCTTC | CASSQTSGGLSSYNEQFF
NA | TRBJ2-5 | TRBD1 | TRBV6-6 | TGTGCCAGCAGTTACCTGACAGGGCAAGAGACCCAGTACTTC | CASSYLTGQETQYF
once | TRBJ1-6 | NA | TRBV11-2 | TGTGCCAGCAGCAAGGGGGGGGAATCACCCCTCCACTTT | CASSKGGESPLHF
NA | TRBJ1-2 | NA | TRBV30 | TGTGCCTGGAGTGTACTTTGGGGGGAACGGGGCTACACCTTC | CAWSVLWGERGYTF
NA | TRBJ2-4 | TRBD1 | TRBV27 | TGTGCCAGCAGGCCATGGGACAGGGTGGACAAAAACATTCAGTACTTC | CASRPWDRVDKNIQYF
NA | TRBJ1-2 | NA | TRBV6-6 | TGTGCCAGCAGTCCAGACAGTATCTATGGCTACACCTTC | CASSPDSIYGYTF
NA | TRBJ2-1 | TRBD2 | TRBV3-1/TRBV3-2 | TGTGCCAGCAGCCAAGGGGGTAGCGGGGTCGGTGAGCAGTTCTTC | CASSQGGSGVGEQFF
NA | TRBJ1-1 | NA | TRBV5-1 | TGCGCCAGCAGCCCTGAGGGGCGGGAAGGGGCGGGAGCTTTCTTT | CASSPEGREGAGAFF
NA | TRBJ2-7 | NA | TRBV7-9 | TGTGCCAGCAGCCCTTGGATAGACAGGCACGAGCAGTACTTC | CASSPWIDRHEQYF
NA | TRBJ1-6 | TRBD1 | TRBV4-1 | TGCGCCAGCAGCCAAGCCCCAGGGGGTCTAGACCGAAATTCACCCCTCCACTTT | CASSQAPGGLDRNSPLHF
NA | TRBJ2-2 | NA | TRBV30 | TGTGCCACAGACCTGACAAGCACCACCGGGGAGCTGTTTTTT | CATDLTSTTGELFF
NA | TRBJ2-3 | NA | TRBV7-2 | TGTGCCAGCAGCCCCCGCAGGGTCGGAGATACGCAGTATTTT | CASSPRRVGDTQYF
NA | TRBJ1-2 | TRBD1 | TRBV6-5 | TGTGCCAGCAGCACAGGGGAAGGCTATGGCTACACCTTC | CASSTGEGYGYTF
NA | TRBJ2-5 | TRBD2 | TRBV3-1/TRBV3-2 | TGTGCCAGCAGCCCTAGCGGGGCGCCGGGGACCCAGTACTTC | CASSPSGAPGTQYF
NA | TRBJ2-4 | TRBD2 | TRBV2 | TGTGCCAGCAGGAAGGGGAACAGCGGGGACATTCAGTACTTC | CASRKGNSGDIQYF
NA | TRBJ1-2 | TRBD1 | TRBV6-4 | TGTGCCAGCAGTGACTCTTCACAACAGGGGGTAATGGGGGGCTACACCTTC | CASSDSSQQGVMGGYTF
NA | TRBJ2-1 | NA | TRBV14 | TGTGCCAGCAGCCAAGAGGAACGAACGAACCACAAAGAAGGGGTCTTTTCCTACAATGAGCAGTTCTTC | CASSQEERTNHKEGVFSYNEQFF
NA | TRBJ2-2 | NA | TRBV27 | TGTGCCAGCAGTCCCTTATGGGGGGGCATCTCGAACACCGGGGAGCTGTTTTTT | CASSPLWGGISNTGELFF
few | TRBJ1-2 | TRBD1 | TRBV2 | TGTGCCAGCAGTGCCGACAGGGTTGGCTACACCTTC | CASSADRVGYTF
NA | TRBJ2-5 | TRBD2 | TRBV3-1/TRBV3-2 | TGTGCCAGCAGCCATACTAGCGGGGTCGTCGAGACCCAGTACTTC | CASSHTSGVVETQYF
NA | TRBJ1-1 | TRBD1 | TRBV9 | TGTGCCAGCAGCGTAGGTGGGACAGGGATGTTGGGGACTGAAGCTTTCTTT | CASSVGGTGMLGTEAFF
few | TRBJ1-2 | TRBD1 | TRBV3-1/TRBV3-2 | TGTGCCAGCAGCCAAGTTGGACAGGGAGGCTACACCTTC | CASSQVGQGGYTF
NA | TRBJ1-6 | NA | TRBV18 | TGTGCCAGCTCACCACCGGCCTCACCCCTCCACTTT | CASSPPASPLHF
NA | TRBJ2-1 | TRBD1 | TRBV3-1/TRBV3-2 | TGTGCCAGCAGCAACCGGGACAGGGGGCTCAATGAGCAGTTCTTC | CASSNRDRGLNEQFF
once | TRBJ1-1 | NA | TRBV12-3/TRBV12-4 | TGTGCCAGCAGACGCACCCGGGGAGCTTTCTTT | CASRRTRGAFF
NA | TRBJ2-5 | TRBD2 | TRBV6-1 | TGTGCCAGCAGTGAGGGAGGGCCCAGCTATACGGAGACCCAGTACTTC | CASSEGGPSYTETQYF
once | TRBJ1-5 | NA | TRBV2 | TGTGCCAGCGACGGGCAGGGTGGGGTGAATCAGCCCCAGCATTTT | CASDGQGGVNQPQHF
once | TRBJ1-2 | TRBD1 | TRBV6-5 | TGTGCCAGCAGTTACGCCGTCGACAGGGGCCACACCTTC | CASSYAVDRGHTF
once | TRBJ1-3 | NA | TRBV5-4 | TGTGCCAGCAGCTTACCAGGCGTAGCGGGAAACACCATATATTTT | CASSLPGVAGNTIYF
NA | TRBJ2-5 | NA | TRBV5-4 | TGTGCCAGCAGCTCTCACACCCAGGGCCTGCCAGAGACCCAGTACTTC | CASSSHTQGLPETQYF
NA | TRBJ1-1 | NA | TRBV5-5 | TGTGCCAGCAGCTTGGATGCGGGGATTGGCACTGAAGCTTTCTTT | CASSLDAGIGTEAFF
NA | TRBJ1-5 | TRBD1 | TRBV7-9 | TGTGCCAGCAGCCGATCCGGGACAGGAAATCAGCCCCAGCATTTT | CASSRSGTGNQPQHF
few | TRBJ2-2 | TRBD2 | TRBV7-6 | TGTGCCAGCAGCTTATTGATAGCGGGGGGCACCGGGGAGCTGTTTTTT | CASSLLIAGGTGELFF
NA | TRBJ2-5 | TRBD1 | TRBV7-8 | TGTGCCAGCAGCCTAACAGGGGACAGGAAGACCCAGTACTTC | CASSLTGDRKTQYF
once | TRBJ2-2 | NA | TRBV3-1/TRBV3-2 | TGTGCCAGCAGCCAAGCCGGACAAGGGGAGCTGTTTTTT | CASSQAGQGELFF
NA | TRBJ1-2 | TRBD1 | TRBV5-4 | TGTGCCAGCAGCTTGCCGGGACAGGAGGTCGATGGCTACACCTTC | CASSLPGQEVDGYTF
NA | TRBJ1-5 | NA | TRBV28 | TGTGCCAGCAGTTTCCCGACTCCGCGTAGCAATCAGCCCCAGCATTTT | CASSFPTPRSNQPQHF
few | TRBJ2-1 | TRBD2 | TRBV27 | TGTGCCAGCAGTTTGGTAACTAGCGGGGGGGCCCCGATTGAGCAGTTCTTC | CASSLVTSGGAPIEQFF
NA | TRBJ1-2 | TRBD1 | TRBV30 | TGTGCCTGGAATCGGGACAGGCCCTATGGCTACACCTTC | CAWNRDRPYGYTF
NA | TRBJ1-4 | NA | TRBV18 | TGTGCCAGCTCACCAGGCTTAAATGAAAAACTGTTTTTT | CASSPGLNEKLFF
NA | TRBJ2-1 | TRBD1 | TRBV5-4 | TGTGCCAGCAAACGGGACAGGGGATTTGGTGAGCAGTTCTTC | CASKRDRGFGEQFF
NA | TRBJ1-3 | TRBD1 | TRBV5-1 | TGCGCCAGCAGGAAATTTCTCCGGACAGGATCGGACTCGACCTCTGGAAACACCATATATTTT | CASRKFLRTGSDSTSGNTIYF
NA | TRBJ2-7 | TRBD1 | TRBV4-1 | TGCGCCAGCAGCCAAGAGGGGACAGGGGGAATCTACGAGCAGTACTTC | CASSQEGTGGIYEQYF
NA | TRBJ1-6 | NA | TRBV3-1/TRBV3-2 | TGTGCCAGCAGCCAGGGGCACGGGGGATCCTATAATTCACCCCTCCACTTT | CASSQGHGGSYNSPLHF
NA | TRBJ1-2 | TRBD1 | TRBV19 | TGTGCCGTTGGACCAGTTTCGACAGGGCCCTATGGCTACACCTTC | CAVGPVSTGPYGYTF
NA | TRBJ2-7 | NA | TRBV7-9 | TGTGCCAGCAGCTTCAGGGTAGACGAGCAGTACTTC | CASSFRVDEQYF
NA | TRBJ1-2 | NA | TRBV6-1 | TGTGCCAGCAGTGAAGTTGCGGGGAGAGGCTACACCTTC | CASSEVAGRGYTF
NA | TRBJ1-5 | NA | TRBV5-1 | TGCGCCAGCAGCTTAGAGGGGGATAGCAATCAGCCCCAGCATTTT | CASSLEGDSNQPQHF